This is a list of T cell receptor beta chains from one sample in a study of shared clonotypes between healthy human individuals. The assay was immunoSEQ multiplex PCR, and TCRdb's table has in-frame clones only and misses some. The data hold about 1.1 million clones, with approximately 80% observed a single time. Sequencing was done on a sample of memory CD4+ T cells from PBMCs. These TCRs come from a man younger than 35 in good health. Some clones in this sample may be carry-over from other donors' samples. Both conserved end residues are trimmed from each CDR3. D genes are given only for firm matches. Size is omitted from some rows. Given values are once, few, many or a class for expanded clones.

>TRBV11-2|.|.
ASVRTAGYNEQF
>TRBV4-2|.|.
ASSQEGPNVLT
>TRBV4-1|TRBD2|.
ASSPGLAGVGEQF
>TRBV7-9|.|.
ASSLTGRNTEAF
>TRBV27|TRBD1|.
ASSLSPGTGGKQY
>TRBV5-1|TRBD1|once
ASSFTGGTFYNEQF
>TRBV11-2|.|.
ASSSLQIGAEAF
>TRBV30|.|few
AWSVNLRTLAF
>TRBV5-4|TRBD2|.
ASTGDGGTYNEQF
>TRBV5-1|.|.
ASSLMGPKNEQF
>TRBV7-6|.|.
ASSLEGGHYNEKLF
>TRBV6-5|.|.
ASSPKGQEGYGYT
>TRBV9|.|.
ASSVSARGAAHTDTQY
>TRBV27|TRBD1|.
ASRHNAGAGQGNNQPQH
>TRBV5-3|TRBD2|.
ARSSTARGLAGLKPSYEQY
>TRBV7-2|TRBD1|.
ASSLEGGSPTDTQY
>TRBV27|.|.
ASSLSISTDTQY
>TRBV5-1|.|.
ASSLQGRTEAF
>TRBV18|.|once
ASSPSRDTQY
>TRBV28|.|.
ASSVRGGTNEKLF
>TRBV5-7|.|.
ASSLEHYEQY
>TRBV9|TRBD2|.
ASSVGGGSVEEQF
>TRBV11-2|.|.
ASSLGGGANVLT
>TRBV14|TRBD2|.
ASSLATSGSNYGGVEQY
>TRBV5-1|.|.
ASSLVSGPYNEQF
>TRBV5-1|.|.
ASSTSAEANTGELF
>TRBV28|.|.
ASSFAGGGIDTQY
>TRBV7-9|.|.
ASSPRPYPSSYEQY
>TRBV7-9|TRBD1|.
ASSFTGETEAF
>TRBV19|.|.
ASSRTGMYTYSNQPQH
>TRBV6-1|.|.
ASIWGRINNEQF
>TRBV6-1|TRBD2|.
ASRGAGTSETNRREQF
>TRBV11-3|.|.
ASSLGGVTDTQY
>TRBV28|.|few
ASSIIGASHEQY
>TRBV7-3|.|few
ASSPQGGGNTEAF
>TRBV6-1|.|once
ASVQETTLIYGYT
>TRBV11-3|TRBD1|.
ASSPGQGISNTEAF
>TRBV18|TRBD1|.
ASSPGQGGQPQH
>TRBV6-1|.|.
ATVAGPFNYGYT
>TRBV30|TRBD2|.
AWSAGRAPDTQY
>TRBV6-1|.|.
ASSEARQRQF
>TRBV27|.|.
ASSFMGTGANVLT
>TRBV5-8|.|.
ASSPPGSRETQY
>TRBV6-6|.|.
ASSYVKQGRAEAF
>TRBV7-3|TRBD1|.
ASSLQGADTQY
>TRBV4-3|.|.
ASSQVSGTSIY
>TRBV5-1|TRBD1|.
ASSEDRGHGYT
>TRBV28|.|.
ASSTAETDTQY
>TRBV7-9|TRBD1|.
ASSRDRESPLH
>TRBV6-6|.|few
ASSYGGSVYEQY
>TRBV2|.|.
ASSPDINYGYT
>TRBV4-2|.|.
ASSQVSWDEDYEQY
>TRBV5-1|.|.
ASSLSAAGNTIY
>TRBV6-1|TRBD1|few
ASSGGQVSSQPQH
>TRBV7-2|.|.
ASSRAVGSSYEQY
>TRBV19|TRBD1|.
ATQGTGATEAF
>TRBV18|TRBD2|few
ASSSPSGRRGEQF
>TRBV6-1|.|.
ASRLTASSYEQY
>TRBV2|TRBD1|.
ASSFTGGGNQPQH
>TRBV25-1|TRBD2|.
ASSRGRTSVETQY